This TCR beta chain is from a study of response to subunit inactivated influenza vaccine. This clonotype occurred a few times. Its antigen is unidentified. TCRdb itself ran the RT-PCR reads through MiXCR, one entry per CDR3 protein. The table lists approximately 250,000 distinct CDR3 sequences, roughly an eighth of them singletons, with 7.8% in the top ten. Germline CDR1 SGHTA, CDR2 FQGNSA. The CDR3 runs 15 residues. V was clipped by 5 bases and J by 2 bases, with 10 bases between them. Findings and caveats of the study: Few new T cells, the authors suggested, are recruited by each seasonal influenza vaccination.

The chain employs TRBV7-2 and TRBJ2-6, with a possible D match to TRBD2 (6 bases). The receptor's source is a man in his forties or fifties who received an inactivated influenza vaccine. Sequencing used non-naive T cells sorted from PBMCs, obtained approximately 15 days before vaccination. The chain's CDR3 is CASSLSSAGANVLTF. The CDR3 nucleotides are TGTGCCAGCAGCCTCTCTAGCGCTGGGGCCAACGTCCTGACTTTC.